Here is one TCR beta chain with its context. Its antigen is currently unknown. This record comes from a study of shared clonotypes between healthy human individuals. Study context: CD4 naive and memory got three plates each, CD8 naive two, CD8 memory one.

It was across several immunoSEQ plates that each subset's genomic DNA was evenly split. The method was immunoSEQ multiplex PCR; TCRdb's version includes in-frame clones alone and lacks a portion of them. The sample contains some 740,000 clones, approximately 92% of which appear only once. The CDR3 has 14 residues. The V segment lost 7 bases and the J segment 0 bases; nucleotides outside the gene matches: 6. Germline CDR1 is SQVTM and CDR2 is ANQGSEA. Whole-study findings and limits: Naive subsets generally had larger estimated richness than memory subsets.

Selected positively for CCR7 and CD45RO-negative, naive CD8 cells excluded terminally differentiated effector memory CD45RA+ cells. Nashville, Tennessee was home to all donors, each a Caucasian adult. This chain links TRBV29-1 with TRBJ2-1; 7 nucleotides agree with TRBD2. The sequencing sample was made of naive CD8+ T cells sorted from blood. This sequence originates from a man in his thirties or forties in good health. CDR3 nucleotide sequence: TGCAGCGCCCAAACTAGCGACTCCTACAATGAGCAGTTCTTC. Translated, it gives CSAQTSDSYNEQFF.